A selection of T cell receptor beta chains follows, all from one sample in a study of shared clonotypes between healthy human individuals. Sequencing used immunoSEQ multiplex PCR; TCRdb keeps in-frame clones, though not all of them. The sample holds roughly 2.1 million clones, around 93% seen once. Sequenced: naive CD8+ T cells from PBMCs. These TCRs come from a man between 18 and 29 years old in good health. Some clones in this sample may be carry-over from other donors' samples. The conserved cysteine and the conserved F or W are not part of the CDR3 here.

ASSDTTWREGPYEQY,TRBJ2-7,TRBV2
ASLRDLGRDEQF,TRBJ2-1,TRBV28
ASSQDGGLTNEKLF,TRBJ1-4,TRBV4-3
ASSEGRHSTDTQY,TRBJ2-3,TRBV2
ASGRLVSGYNEQF,TRBJ2-1,TRBV19
ASSSTRQGLESNEKLF,TRBJ1-4,TRBV18
ASRELAGGGTDTQY,TRBJ2-3,TRBV10-2
ASSGGTSGTGELF,TRBJ2-2,TRBV9
ASSWDRGDEQY,TRBJ2-7,TRBV27
ASSLDVRSTDTQY,TRBJ2-3,TRBV11-2
ASSPGTGATSGANVLT,TRBJ2-6,TRBV5-6
ASSYFRSSYNEQF,TRBJ2-1,TRBV27
ASSLVPRDDYNEQF,TRBJ2-1,TRBV7-9
SVEGLAGGYNEQF,TRBJ2-1,TRBV29-1
ASSPKGNYEQY,TRBJ2-7,TRBV7-9
ASLAGDTQY,TRBJ2-3,TRBV10-3
ASSASDRVYGYT,TRBJ1-2,TRBV9
ASSWIAGGPHHSPHNEQF,TRBJ2-1,TRBV28
ASSIGPLST,TRBJ1-2,TRBV19
ASSPPGRTYEQY,TRBJ2-7,TRBV7-2
ASSERGAHNQPQH,TRBJ1-5,TRBV27
AAGQGYNEQF,TRBJ2-1,TRBV27
ASSPGTGTNEKLF,TRBJ1-4,TRBV7-8
ASSPPRGVNTEAF,TRBJ1-1,TRBV7-9
AVGIFASYNEQF,TRBJ2-1,TRBV13
ASTAGGARNNEQF,TRBJ2-1,TRBV9
ASKWPGVDNEQF,TRBJ2-1,TRBV2
ASSFSDASLNYGYT,TRBJ1-2,TRBV7-9
ASSSRQGRFQETQY,TRBJ2-5,TRBV27
ASSSGLHTEAF,TRBJ1-1,TRBV28
ASSLRGLAGGPEQF,TRBJ2-1,TRBV28
ASSLVSSGSNEQF,TRBJ2-1,TRBV5-1